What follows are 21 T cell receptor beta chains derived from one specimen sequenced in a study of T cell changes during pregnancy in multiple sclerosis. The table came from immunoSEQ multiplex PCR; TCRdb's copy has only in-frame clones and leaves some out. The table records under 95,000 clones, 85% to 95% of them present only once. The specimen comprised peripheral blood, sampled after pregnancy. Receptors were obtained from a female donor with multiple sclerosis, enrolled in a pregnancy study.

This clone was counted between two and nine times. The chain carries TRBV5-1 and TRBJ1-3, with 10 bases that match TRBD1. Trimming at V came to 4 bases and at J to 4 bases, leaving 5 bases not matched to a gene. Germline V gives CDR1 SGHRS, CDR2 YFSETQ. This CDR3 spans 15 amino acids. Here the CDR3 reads CASSLGQGEGNTIYF. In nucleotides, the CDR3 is TGCGCCAGCAGCCTAGGACAGGGGGAAGGAAACACCATATATTTT.

The CDR3, as DNA: TGTGCCTCTCGAGGGCGCTCTGGAAACACCATATATTTT. Encoded protein: CASRGRSGNTIYF. This chain uses TRBV10-3 with TRBJ1-3; D is unclear. V lost 11 bases to trimming and J lost 0 bases, with 11 bases between them. Germline assignment: CDR1 ENHRY and CDR2 SYGVKD. CDR3 size: 13 residues.

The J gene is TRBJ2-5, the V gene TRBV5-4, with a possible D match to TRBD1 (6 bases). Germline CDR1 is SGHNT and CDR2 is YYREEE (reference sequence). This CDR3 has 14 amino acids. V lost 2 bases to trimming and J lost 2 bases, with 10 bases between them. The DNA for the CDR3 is TGTGCCAGCAGCTTTGCACAGGGACAAGAGACCCAGTACTTC. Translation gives CASSFAQGQETQYF.

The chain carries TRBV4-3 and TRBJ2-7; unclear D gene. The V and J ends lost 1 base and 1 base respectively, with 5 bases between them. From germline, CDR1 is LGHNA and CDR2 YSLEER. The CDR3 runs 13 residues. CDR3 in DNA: TGCGCCAGCAGCCAAGGGGCTTCCTACGAGCAGTACTTC. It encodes CASSQGASYEQYF.

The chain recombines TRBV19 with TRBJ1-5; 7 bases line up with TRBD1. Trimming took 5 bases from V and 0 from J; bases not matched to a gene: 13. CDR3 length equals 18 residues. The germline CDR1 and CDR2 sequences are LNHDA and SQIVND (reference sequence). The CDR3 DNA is TGTGCCAGTAGTGCCACGGCACAGGGGACACTTAGCAATCAGCCCCAGCATTTT. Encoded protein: CASSATAQGTLSNQPQHF.

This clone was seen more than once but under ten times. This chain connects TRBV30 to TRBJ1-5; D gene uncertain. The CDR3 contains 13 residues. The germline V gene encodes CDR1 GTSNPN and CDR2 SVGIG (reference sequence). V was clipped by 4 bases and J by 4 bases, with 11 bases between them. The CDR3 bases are TGTGCCTGGAATCTAGCCCCTAATCAGCCCCAGCATTTT. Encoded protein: CAWNLAPNQPQHF.

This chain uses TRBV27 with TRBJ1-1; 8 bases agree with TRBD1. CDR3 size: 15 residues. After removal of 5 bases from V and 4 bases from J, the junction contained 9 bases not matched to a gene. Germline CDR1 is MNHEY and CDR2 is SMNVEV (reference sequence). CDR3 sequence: CASSGPDRAGTEAFF. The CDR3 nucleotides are TGTGCCAGCAGTGGCCCGGACAGGGCGGGCACTGAAGCTTTCTTT.

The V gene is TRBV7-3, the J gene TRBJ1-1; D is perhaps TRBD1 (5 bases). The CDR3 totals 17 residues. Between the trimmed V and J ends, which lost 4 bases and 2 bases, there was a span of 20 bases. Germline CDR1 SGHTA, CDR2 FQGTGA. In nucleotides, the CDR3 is TGTGCCAGCAGCTCCCGGGGGAGTGAGGACCCAAACACTGAAGCTTTCTTT. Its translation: CASSSRGSEDPNTEAFF.

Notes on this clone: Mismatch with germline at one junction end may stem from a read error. The CDR3 DNA sequence: TGCAGCACCCTCGGGGAGGCGCACAGTTATCTCTTT. Its protein product is CSTLGEAHSYLF. The rearrangement uses TRBV29-1 and TRBJ1-1, with D hard to call. CDR1 and CDR2 (germline): SQVTM, ANQGSEA. This CDR3 contains 12 residues.

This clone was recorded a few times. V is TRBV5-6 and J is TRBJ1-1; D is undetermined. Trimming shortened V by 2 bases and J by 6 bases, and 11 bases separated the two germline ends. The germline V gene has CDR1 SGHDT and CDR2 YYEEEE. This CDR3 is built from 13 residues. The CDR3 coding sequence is TGTGCCAGCAGCTTTTTTAGTGCGGCTGAAGCTTTCTTT. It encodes CASSFFSAAEAFF.

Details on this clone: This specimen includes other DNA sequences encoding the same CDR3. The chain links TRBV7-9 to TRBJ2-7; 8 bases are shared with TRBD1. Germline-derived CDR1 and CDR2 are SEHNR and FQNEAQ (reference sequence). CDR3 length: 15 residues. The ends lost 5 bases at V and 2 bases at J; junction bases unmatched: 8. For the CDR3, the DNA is TGTGCCAGCAGCCAAGGACAGGGTACCACCTACGAGCAGTACTTC. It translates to CASSQGQGTTYEQYF. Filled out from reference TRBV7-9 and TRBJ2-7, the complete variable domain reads DTGVSQNPRHKITKRGQNVTFRCDPISEHNRLYWYRQTLGQGPEFLTYFQNEAQLEKSRLLSDRFSAERPKGSFSTLEIQRTEQGDSAMYLCASSQGQGTTYEQYFGPGTRLTVT.

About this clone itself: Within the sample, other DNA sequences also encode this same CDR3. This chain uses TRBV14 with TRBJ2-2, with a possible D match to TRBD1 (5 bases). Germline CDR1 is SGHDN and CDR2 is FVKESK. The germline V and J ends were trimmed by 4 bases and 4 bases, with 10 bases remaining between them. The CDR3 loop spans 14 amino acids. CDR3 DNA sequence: TGTGCCAGCAGCCGCCAGGGCCTCACCGGGGAGCTGTTTTTT. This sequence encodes CASSRQGLTGELFF.

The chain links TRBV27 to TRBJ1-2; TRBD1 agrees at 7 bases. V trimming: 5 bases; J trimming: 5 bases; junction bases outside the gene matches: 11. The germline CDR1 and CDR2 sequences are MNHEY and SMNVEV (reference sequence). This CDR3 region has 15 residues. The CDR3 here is CASSPINRGTYGYTF. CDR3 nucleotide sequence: TGTGCCAGCAGTCCCATAAACAGGGGAACGTATGGCTACACCTTC.

This chain's CDR3 is CASSKGDTGVQPQHF. CDR3 sequence (DNA): TGTGCCAGCAGTAAAGGCGATACAGGGGTTCAGCCCCAGCATTTT. The chain carries TRBV6-1 and TRBJ1-5; 7 nucleotides match TRBD1. Per the germline V gene, CDR1 is MNHNS and CDR2 is SASEGT. This CDR3 has 15 amino acids. Unmatched junction bases numbered 10, after V lost 5 bases and J lost 6 bases.

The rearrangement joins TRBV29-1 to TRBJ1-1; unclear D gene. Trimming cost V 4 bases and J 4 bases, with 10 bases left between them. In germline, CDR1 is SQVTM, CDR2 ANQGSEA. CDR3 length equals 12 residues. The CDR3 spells CSVAPGSTEAFF. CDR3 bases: TGCAGCGTTGCGCCGGGGAGCACTGAAGCTTTCTTT.

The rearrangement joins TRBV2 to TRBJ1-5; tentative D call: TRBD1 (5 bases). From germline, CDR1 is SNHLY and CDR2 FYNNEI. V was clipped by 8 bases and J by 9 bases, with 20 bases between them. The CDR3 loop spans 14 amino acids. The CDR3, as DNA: TGTGCCAGCGGGGCGGGGCGGGGTGAGTCGCCCCAGCATTTT. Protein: CASGAGRGESPQHF.

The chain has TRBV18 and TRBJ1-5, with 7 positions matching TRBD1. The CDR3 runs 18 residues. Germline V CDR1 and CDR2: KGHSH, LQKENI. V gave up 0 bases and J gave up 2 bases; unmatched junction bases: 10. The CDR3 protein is CASSPPFRGTAGNQPQHF. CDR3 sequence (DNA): TGTGCCAGCTCACCACCGTTTCGCGGGACAGCTGGCAATCAGCCCCAGCATTTT.

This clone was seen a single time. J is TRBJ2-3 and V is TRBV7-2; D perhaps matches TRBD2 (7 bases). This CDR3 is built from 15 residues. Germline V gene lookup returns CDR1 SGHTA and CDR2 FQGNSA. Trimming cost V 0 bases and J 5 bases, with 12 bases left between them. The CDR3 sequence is CASSLAGGGVDTQYF. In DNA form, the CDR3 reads TGTGCCAGCAGCTTAGCGGGGGGGGGCGTAGATACGCAGTATTTT.

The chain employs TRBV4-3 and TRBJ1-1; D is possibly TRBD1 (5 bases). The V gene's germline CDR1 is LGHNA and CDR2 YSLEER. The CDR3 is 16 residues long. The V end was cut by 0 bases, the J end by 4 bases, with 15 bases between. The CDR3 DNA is TGCGCCAGCAGCCAAGATATGGGGGGATGGGGCACTGAAGCTTTCTTT. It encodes CASSQDMGGWGTEAFF.

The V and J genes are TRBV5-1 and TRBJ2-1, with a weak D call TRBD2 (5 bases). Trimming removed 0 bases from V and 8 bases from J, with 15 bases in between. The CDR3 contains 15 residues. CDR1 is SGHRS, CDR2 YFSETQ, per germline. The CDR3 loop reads CASSLGVGVSDEQFF. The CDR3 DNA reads TGCGCCAGCAGCTTGGGGGTGGGAGTGAGCGATGAGCAGTTCTTC.

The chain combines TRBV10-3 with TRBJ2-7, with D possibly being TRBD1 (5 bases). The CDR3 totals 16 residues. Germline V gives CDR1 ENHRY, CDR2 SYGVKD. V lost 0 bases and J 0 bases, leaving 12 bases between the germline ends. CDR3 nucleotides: TGTGCCATCAGTGAGTCGAACCAGGGCCTCTCCTACGAGCAGTACTTC. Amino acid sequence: CAISESNQGLSYEQYF.